The text below deals with one T cell receptor (beta chain). The antigen is unknown. The data originate from a study of CD8 T cell repertoires and HIV-1 epitope variants. Assay: immunoSEQ multiplex PCR; the TCRdb copy retains only in-frame clones and omits some. Seen here are fewer than 7,000 clones, about 67% observed once, and the top ten hold around 40%. CDR1 and CDR2 from the germline V gene are PRHDT and FYEKMQ (reference sequence). This CDR3 is 17 amino acids long. Deletions cut 5 bases from V and 0 bases from J, with 19 bases between. This chain uses TRBV13 with TRBJ1-1; D gene uncertain. This TCR derives from a male donor with HIV. What was sequenced was cultured CD8+ T cells derived from PBMCs. The CDR3, as DNA: TGTGCCAGCAGCCAAACCGGAGGGTCTGGCATGAACACTGAAGCTTTCTTT. It is translated as CASSQTGGSGMNTEAFF.